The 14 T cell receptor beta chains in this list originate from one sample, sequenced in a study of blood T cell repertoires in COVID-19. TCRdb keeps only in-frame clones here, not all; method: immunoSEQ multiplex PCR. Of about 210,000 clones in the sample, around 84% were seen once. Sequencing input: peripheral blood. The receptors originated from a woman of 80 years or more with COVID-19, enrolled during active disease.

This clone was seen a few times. The DNA for the CDR3 is TGTGCCAGCAGTTACTCGAAGTACGGGGATTTCGGCTACACCTTC. Residues: CASSYSKYGDFGYTF. The chain links TRBV6-5 to TRBJ1-2; no clear D gene. Germline V lookup: CDR1 MNHEY, CDR2 SVGAGI. V was pared by 0 bases and J by 8 bases, with 16 bases between. There are 15 residues in the CDR3.

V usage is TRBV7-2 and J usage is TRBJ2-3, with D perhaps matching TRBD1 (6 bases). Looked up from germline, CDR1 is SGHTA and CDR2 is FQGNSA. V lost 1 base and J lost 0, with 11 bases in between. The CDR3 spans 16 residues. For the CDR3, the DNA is TGTGCCAGCAGCTTAGGTATGGGGGCTAGCACAGATACGCAGTATTTT. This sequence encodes CASSLGMGASTDTQYF.

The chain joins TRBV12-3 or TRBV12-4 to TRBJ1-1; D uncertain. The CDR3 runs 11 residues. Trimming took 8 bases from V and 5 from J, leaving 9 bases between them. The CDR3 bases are TGTGCCAGCGTGAAGGAGACTGAAGCTTTCTTT. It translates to CASVKETEAFF.

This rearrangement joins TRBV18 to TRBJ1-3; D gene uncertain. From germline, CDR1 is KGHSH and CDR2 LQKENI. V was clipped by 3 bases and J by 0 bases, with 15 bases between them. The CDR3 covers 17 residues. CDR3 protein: CASSPNSPGLSGNTIYF. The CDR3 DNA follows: TGTGCCAGCTCACCGAACTCTCCAGGTCTCTCTGGAAACACCATATATTTT.

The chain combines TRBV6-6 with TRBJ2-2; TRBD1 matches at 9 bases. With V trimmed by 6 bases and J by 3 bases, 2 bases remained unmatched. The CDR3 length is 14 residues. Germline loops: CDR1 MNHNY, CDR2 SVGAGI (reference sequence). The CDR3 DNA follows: TGTGCCAGCAGCAGACAGGGGGACACCGGGGAGCTGTTTTTT. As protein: CASSRQGDTGELFF.

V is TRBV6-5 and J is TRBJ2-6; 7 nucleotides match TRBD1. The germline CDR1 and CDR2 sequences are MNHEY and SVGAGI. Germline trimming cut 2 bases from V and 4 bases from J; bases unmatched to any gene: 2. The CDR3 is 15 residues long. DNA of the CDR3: TGTGCCAGCAGTTACAGGGGGCCCGGGGCCAACGTCCTGACTTTC. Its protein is CASSYRGPGANVLTF.

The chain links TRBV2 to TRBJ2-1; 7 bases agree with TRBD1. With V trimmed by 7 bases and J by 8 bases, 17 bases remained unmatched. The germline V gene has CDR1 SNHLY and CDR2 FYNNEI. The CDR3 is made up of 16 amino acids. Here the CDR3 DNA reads TGTGCCAGCAAGGGCAGGGGGAAGGTGGCAATGGATGAGCAGTTCTTC. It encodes CASKGRGKVAMDEQFF.

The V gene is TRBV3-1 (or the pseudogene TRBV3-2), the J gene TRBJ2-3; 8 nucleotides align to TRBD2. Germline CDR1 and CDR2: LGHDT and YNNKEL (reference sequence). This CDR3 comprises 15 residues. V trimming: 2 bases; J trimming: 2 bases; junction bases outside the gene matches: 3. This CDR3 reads CASSQMRGVTDTQYF. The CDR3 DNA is TGTGCCAGCAGCCAAATGCGGGGGGTCACAGATACGCAGTATTTT.

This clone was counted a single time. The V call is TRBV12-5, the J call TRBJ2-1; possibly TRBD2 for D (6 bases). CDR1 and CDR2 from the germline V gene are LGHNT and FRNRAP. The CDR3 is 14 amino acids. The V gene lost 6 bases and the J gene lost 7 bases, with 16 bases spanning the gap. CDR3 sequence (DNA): TGTGCTAGTGGGGAGGGATTGCCTTGGAATGAGCAGTTCTTC. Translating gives CASGEGLPWNEQFF.

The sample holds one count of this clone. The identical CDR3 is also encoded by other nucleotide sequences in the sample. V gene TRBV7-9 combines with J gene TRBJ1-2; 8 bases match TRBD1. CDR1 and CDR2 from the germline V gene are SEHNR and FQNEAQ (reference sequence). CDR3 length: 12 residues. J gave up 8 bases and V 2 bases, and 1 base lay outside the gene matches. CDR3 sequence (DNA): TGTGCCAGCAGCTTAACAGGGGGAGGCTACACCTTC. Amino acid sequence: CASSLTGGGYTF. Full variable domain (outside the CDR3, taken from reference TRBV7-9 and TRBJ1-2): DTGVSQNPRHKITKRGQNVTFRCDPISEHNRLYWYRQTLGQGPEFLTYFQNEAQLEKSRLLSDRFSAERPKGSFSTLEIQRTEQGDSAMYLCASSLTGGGYTFGSGTRLTVV.

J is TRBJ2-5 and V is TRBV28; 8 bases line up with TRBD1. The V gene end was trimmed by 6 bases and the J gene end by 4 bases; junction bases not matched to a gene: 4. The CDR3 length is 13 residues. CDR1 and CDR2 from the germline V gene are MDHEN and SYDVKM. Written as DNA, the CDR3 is TGTGCCAGCAGAAGCGGACAGGGAGAGACCCAGTACTTC. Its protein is CASRSGQGETQYF.

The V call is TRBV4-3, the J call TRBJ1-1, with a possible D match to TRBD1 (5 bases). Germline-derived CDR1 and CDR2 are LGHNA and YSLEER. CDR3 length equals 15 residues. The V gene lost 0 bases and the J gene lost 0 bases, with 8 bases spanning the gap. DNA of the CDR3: TGCGCCAGCAGCCAAGAGTGGGGGGTGAACACTGAAGCTTTCTTT. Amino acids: CASSQEWGVNTEAFF.

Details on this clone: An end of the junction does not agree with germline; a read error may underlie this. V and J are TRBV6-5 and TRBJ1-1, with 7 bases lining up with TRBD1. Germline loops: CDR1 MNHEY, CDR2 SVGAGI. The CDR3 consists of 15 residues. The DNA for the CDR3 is TGTGCTAGCAGTTGGACAGGCCCTATGAACACTGAAGCTTTCTTT. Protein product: CASSWTGPMNTEAFF.

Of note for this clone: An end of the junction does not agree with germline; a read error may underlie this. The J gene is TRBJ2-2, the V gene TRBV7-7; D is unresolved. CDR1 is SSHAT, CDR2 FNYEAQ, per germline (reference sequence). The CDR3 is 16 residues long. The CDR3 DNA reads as TGTGCTAGCAGCTTAGGTTCCGGGTTGGACACCGGGGAGCTGTTTTTT. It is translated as CASSLGSGLDTGELFF.